This TCR beta chain was identified during a study of radiotherapy plus CTLA-4 blockade in lung cancer. About the study: Objective responses occurred in approximately 18% of patients; 25% to 40% had disease control. Study-wide findings and caveats: Blood TCR clones of tumor origin expanded after radiotherapy plus ipilimumab. How blood T cell clones changed early, along with interferon-beta, reportedly forecast response best.

This CDR3 region has 14 residues. Germline V gives CDR1 GTSNPN, CDR2 SVGIG (reference sequence). Unmatched junction bases numbered 11, after V lost 4 bases and J lost 6 bases. In the case of this clone: Its antigen is as yet unknown.

This table comes from immunoSEQ multiplex PCR, and its TCRdb copy is limited to in-frame clones, with some not included. Of around 42,000 clones listed, roughly 60% were seen once; the top ten hold 15% to 20%. The study treated chemo-refractory metastatic non-small-cell lung cancer patients with focal radiation plus ipilimumab CTLA-4 blockade. This receptor was taken from a human donor with non-small cell lung cancer who had a partial response to radiotherapy plus ipilimumab. This chain joins TRBV30 and TRBJ1-2; TRBD1 matches 7 bases. The sample consisted of peripheral blood, taken from a patient treated with radiotherapy plus ipilimumab. CDR3 DNA: TGTGCCTGGACAGGGGGATTTAGTGTAAATGGCTACACCTTC. This encodes CAWTGGFSVNGYTF.